Listed below are T cell receptor beta chains from one sample, sequenced in a study of early T cells in non-severe SARS-CoV-2 infection. TCRdb analysed the 5' RACE reads with MiXCR anew, one entry per CDR3 protein. The table lists fewer than 50,000 distinct CDR3 sequences, 4% of them singletons. Sample: whole blood. The source is an adult who was a healthcare worker with PCR-confirmed SARS-CoV-2 infection or an uninfected control (not recorded which). CDR3s include the opening cysteine and the closing phenylalanine or tryptophan. For some rows the clone size is stated as once, few or many, or as a class when expanded; others skip it.

abundance: many; j_gene: TRBJ2-1; v_gene: TRBV5-4; CDR3aa: CASSWRTSGAPDEQFF
abundance: many; j_gene: TRBJ1-5; v_gene: TRBV5-1; CDR3aa: CASSHGSNQPQHF
abundance: .; j_gene: TRBJ2-2; v_gene: TRBV27; CDR3aa: CASAYGTGVGELFF
abundance: .; j_gene: TRBJ2-7; v_gene: TRBV5-1; CDR3aa: CASSRTSGSKDEQYF
abundance: many; j_gene: TRBJ2-1; v_gene: TRBV4-1; CDR3aa: CASSQVDMGLAGGNEQFF
abundance: few; j_gene: TRBJ2-7; v_gene: TRBV19; CDR3aa: CASSPLTGTYEQYF
abundance: few; j_gene: TRBJ2-3; v_gene: TRBV5-1; CDR3aa: CASSLDWTSGTDTQYF
abundance: many; j_gene: TRBJ2-4; v_gene: TRBV5-1; CDR3aa: CASSPGQAGVAKNIQYF
abundance: many; j_gene: TRBJ2-7; v_gene: TRBV5-1; CDR3aa: CASRVGSSYEQYF
abundance: many; j_gene: TRBJ2-1; v_gene: TRBV30; CDR3aa: CAWTTSERGDNEQFF
abundance: .; j_gene: TRBJ2-1; v_gene: TRBV6-1; CDR3aa: CASSETWGDKGFF
abundance: many; j_gene: TRBJ2-7; v_gene: TRBV20-1; CDR3aa: CSARAPYEQYF
abundance: many; j_gene: TRBJ2-7; v_gene: TRBV18; CDR3aa: CASATSDSYEQYF
abundance: many; j_gene: TRBJ1-1; v_gene: TRBV5-5; CDR3aa: CASSLFGRGTEAFF
abundance: many; j_gene: TRBJ2-7; v_gene: TRBV19; CDR3aa: CASSPGQGKMTYEQYF
abundance: many; j_gene: TRBJ2-2; v_gene: TRBV3-2; CDR3aa: CASSQQGQNTGELFF
abundance: many; j_gene: TRBJ2-1; v_gene: TRBV29-1; CDR3aa: CSVDRDSSYNEQFF
abundance: few; j_gene: TRBJ2-2; v_gene: TRBV5-1; CDR3aa: CASKARAGVGTGELFF
abundance: many; j_gene: TRBJ2-5; v_gene: TRBV19; CDR3aa: CASSYGRGETQYF
abundance: many; j_gene: TRBJ2-1; v_gene: TRBV4-1; CDR3aa: CASSQDMTAASGRGFFEQFF
abundance: few; j_gene: TRBJ2-5; v_gene: TRBV28; CDR3aa: CASSFMGVETQYF
abundance: few; j_gene: TRBJ2-5; v_gene: TRBV3-1; CDR3aa: CASSEGRVAVETQYF